Sequencing of this T cell receptor (beta chain) was carried out in a study of shared clonotypes between healthy human individuals. Assay used: immunoSEQ multiplex PCR; TCRdb lists only in-frame clones, some missing. This table has 550,000 to 700,000 clones, 55% to 85% appearing once. The V end was cut by 7 bases, the J end by 1 base, with 17 bases between. The CDR3 covers 15 residues. The germline CDR1 and CDR2 sequences are SEHNR and FQNEAQ (reference sequence). The sequence was collected from a woman in her twenties or thirties in good health. The chain is built from TRBV7-9 and TRBJ2-7; D not certain. Sequencing used memory CD4+ T cells sorted from blood. Subset in this sample: CD45RA-negative fraction. CDR3 region: CASTPPNWGSYEQYF. CDR3 DNA: TGTGCCAGCACCCCACCCAACTGGGGATCCTACGAGCAGTACTTC.